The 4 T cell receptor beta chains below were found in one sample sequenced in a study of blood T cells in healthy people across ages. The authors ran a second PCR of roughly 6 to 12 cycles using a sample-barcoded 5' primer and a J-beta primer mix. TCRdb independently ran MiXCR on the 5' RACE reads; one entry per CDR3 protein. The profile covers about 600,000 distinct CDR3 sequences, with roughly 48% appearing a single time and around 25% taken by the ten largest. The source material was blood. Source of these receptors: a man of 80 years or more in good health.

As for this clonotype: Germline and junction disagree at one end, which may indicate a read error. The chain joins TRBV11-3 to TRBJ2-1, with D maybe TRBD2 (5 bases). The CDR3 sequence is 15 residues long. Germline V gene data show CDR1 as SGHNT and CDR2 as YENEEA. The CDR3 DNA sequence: TGTGCCAACAGCCTCTCCGGGGTGGCCTACAATGAGCAGTTCTTC. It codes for CANSLSGVAYNEQFF.

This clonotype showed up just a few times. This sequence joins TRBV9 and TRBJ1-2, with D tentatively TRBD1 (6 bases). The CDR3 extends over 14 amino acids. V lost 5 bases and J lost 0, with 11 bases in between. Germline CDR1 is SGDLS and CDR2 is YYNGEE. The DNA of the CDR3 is TGTGCCAGCAGTGCGACAGGATCTAACTATGGCTACACCTTC. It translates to CASSATGSNYGYTF.

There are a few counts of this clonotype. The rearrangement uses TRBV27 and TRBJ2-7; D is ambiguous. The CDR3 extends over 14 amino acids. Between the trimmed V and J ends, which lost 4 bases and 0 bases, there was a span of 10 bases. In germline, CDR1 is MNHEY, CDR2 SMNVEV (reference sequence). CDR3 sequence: CASSYGQRSYEQYF. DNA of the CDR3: TGTGCCAGCAGTTACGGGCAGCGCTCCTACGAGCAGTACTTC.

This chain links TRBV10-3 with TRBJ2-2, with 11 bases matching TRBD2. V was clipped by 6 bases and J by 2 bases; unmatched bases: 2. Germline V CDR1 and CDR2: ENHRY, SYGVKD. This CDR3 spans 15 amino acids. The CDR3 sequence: CAIRGTSGNTGELFF. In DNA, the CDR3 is TGTGCCATCAGAGGGACTAGCGGAAACACCGGGGAGCTGTTTTTT.